These 18 T cell receptor beta chains came from one sample sequenced in a study of vaccination and CD4 T cells after COVID-19. With the Oncomine TCR Beta short-read assay, DNA from cultured CD4+ T cells was sequenced. MiXCR, run by TCRdb on the PCR reads, gives a single entry per CDR3 protein. The table lists fewer than 25,000 distinct CDR3 sequences, about 52% of them singletons. The treatment denotes: roughly 10-day PBMC culture with coronavirus spike peptide pools or control peptides (ViraFEST assay). No antigen has been identified for these receptors. The sample was CD4+ T cells from blood, cultured in vitro. The receptors here all came from a human donor who had recovered from COVID-19.

This clonotype occurred a few times. This chain joins TRBV12-3 or TRBV12-4 and TRBJ1-2, with unresolved D. V lost 2 bases and J 4 bases, leaving 11 bases between the germline ends. CDR3 length equals 14 residues. CDR3 in amino acids: CASSLSTETYGYTF. Written as DNA, the CDR3 is TGTGCCAGCAGTTTATCAACAGAAACCTATGGCTACACCTTC.

The rearrangement uses TRBV15 and TRBJ2-2, with D maybe TRBD1 (6 bases). Germline-derived CDR1 and CDR2 are LNHNV and YYDKDF (reference sequence). Between the trimmed V and J ends, which lost 1 base and 4 bases, there was a span of 10 bases. CDR3 size: 15 residues. The CDR3 is CATSRGRTATGELFF. In DNA form, the CDR3 reads TGTGCCACCAGCAGAGGCCGGACAGCCACCGGGGAGCTGTTTTTT.

The J gene is TRBJ1-1, the V gene TRBV28; D is uncertain. The CDR3 loop spans 15 amino acids. Trimming stripped 3 bases from V and 9 bases from J, with 20 bases between. Germline V gene lookup returns CDR1 MDHEN and CDR2 SYDVKM. Written as DNA, the CDR3 is TGTGCCAGCAGTTTCTATAGGCCCGCCCGAGAGAAAGCTTTCTTT. Protein: CASSFYRPAREKAFF.

This clonotype was seen only a few times. CDR3 DNA sequence: TGTGCCAGCAGCCCCCAGGGGTACACAGATACGCAGTATTTT. This gives the protein CASSPQGYTDTQYF. The rearrangement links TRBV7-3 to TRBJ2-3, with D tentatively TRBD1 (6 bases). The CDR3 runs to 14 residues. Germline V gives CDR1 SGHTA, CDR2 FQGTGA. The V gene lost 5 bases and the J gene lost 2 bases, with 11 bases spanning the gap.

The sample holds a few counts of this clonotype. This chain connects TRBV2 to TRBJ2-7, with D uncertain. The CDR3 extends over 14 amino acids. Germline V gene lookup returns CDR1 SNHLY and CDR2 FYNNEI. V lost 6 bases to trimming and J lost 3 bases, with 15 bases between them. Here the CDR3 DNA reads TGTGCCAGCAGAACTGAACCCCTGGGCTACGAGCAGTACTTC. This codes for CASRTEPLGYEQYF.

CDR3 bases: TGCAGTGCCGATCCTACTAACTATGGCTACACCTTC. Amino acid sequence: CSADPTNYGYTF. V gene TRBV20-1 combines with J gene TRBJ1-2, with D unresolved. Trimming cost V 6 bases and J 0 bases, with 8 bases left between them. Germline V gives CDR1 DFQATT, CDR2 SNEGSKA (reference sequence). The length of the CDR3 is 12 residues.

This clonotype was detected only a few times. The chain employs TRBV21-1 and TRBJ1-1. TRBV21-1 has pseudogene status. The CDR3 is 15 amino acids. This CDR3 is CASSKEGRPNTEAFF. The CDR3, as DNA: TGTGCCAGCAGCAAAGAAGGCAGACCGAACACTGAAGCTTTCTTT.

This clonotype was counted between two and nine times. The J gene is TRBJ1-2, the V gene TRBV18; 8 bases line up with TRBD1. Germline V gene lookup returns CDR1 KGHSH and CDR2 LQKENI. The CDR3 sequence is 13 residues long. The J segment lost 8 bases and the V segment lost 4 bases, leaving 6 bases of the junction unmatched. The CDR3 nucleotides read TGTGCCAGCTCACTGGGACAGGAAGGAGGCTACACCTTC. This gives the protein CASSLGQEGGYTF.

This clonotype has only a few counts. The J gene is TRBJ2-7, the V gene TRBV7-2, with 9 bases aligning to TRBD2. The junction had 3 bases not matched to a gene; V was cut back by 6 bases and J by 0 bases. The CDR3 consists of 14 residues. Germline V gene lookup returns CDR1 SGHTA and CDR2 FQGNSA. CDR3 sequence (DNA): TGTGCCAGCAGTCTGCGGGGGGGCTCCTACGAGCAGTACTTC. Its protein product is CASSLRGGSYEQYF.

The chain uses TRBV28 and TRBJ1-1; D is unclear. Germline CDR1 and CDR2: MDHEN and SYDVKM. V lost 5 bases to trimming and J lost 10 bases, with 11 bases between them. The CDR3 is made up of 11 amino acids. This chain's CDR3 is CASSLQDRAFF. CDR3 sequence (DNA): TGTGCCAGCAGTCTCCAAGATAGAGCTTTCTTT. The full variable domain, in which reference TRBV28 and TRBJ1-1 provide the parts outside the CDR3, is DVKVTQSSRYLVKRTGEKVFLECVQDMDHENMFWYRQDPGLGLRLIYFSYDVKMKEKGDIPEGYSVSREKKERFSLILESASTNQTSMYLCASSLQDRAFFGQGTRLTVV.

V is TRBV27 and J is TRBJ1-6, with D perhaps matching TRBD1 (5 bases). CDR3 length: 14 residues. Trimming pared 2 bases from V and 10 bases from J, leaving 12 bases between. Germline values: CDR1 MNHEY, CDR2 SMNVEV (reference sequence). CDR3 loop: CASSLGREGSPLHF. As DNA, the CDR3 is TGTGCCAGCAGTTTAGGCAGGGAGGGGTCACCCCTCCACTTT.

The V and J genes are TRBV12-3 or TRBV12-4 and TRBJ1-3, with D unresolved. The CDR3 runs 17 residues. V was pared by 0 bases and J by 0 bases, with 12 bases between. CDR3 amino acids: CASSLALNSRSGNTIYF. CDR3 DNA: TGTGCCAGCAGTTTAGCGCTCAATAGTCGCTCTGGAAACACCATATATTTT.

The rearrangement links TRBV24-1 to TRBJ2-2; D could derive from TRBD1 or TRBD2 (5 bases each). Trimming removed 4 bases at V and 5 bases at J, with 13 bases between. The CDR3 sequence is 15 residues long. From germline, CDR1 is KGHDR and CDR2 SFDVKD. The DNA of the CDR3 is TGTGCCACCAGTGACCCTGGGACCCTGACCGGGGAGCTGTTTTTT. Residues: CATSDPGTLTGELFF.

This clonotype was observed a handful of times. The chain has TRBV21-1 and TRBJ1-2; the D call TRBD1 from the table was never checked on the DNA. TRBV21-1 is a pseudogene. The CDR3 runs 14 residues. For the CDR3, the DNA is TGTGCCAGCAGCAACGGGGCGGAGGACTATGGCTACACCTTC. It codes for CASSNGAEDYGYTF.

The chain carries TRBV27 and TRBJ1-1, with 9 bases matching TRBD1. CDR1 is MNHEY, CDR2 SMNVEV, per germline (reference sequence). The CDR3 is 14 amino acids. V dropped 5 bases and J dropped 3; count of bases not matched to a gene: 4. CDR3 nucleotides: TGTGCCAGCAGTCCTACAGGGGGCTACACTGAAGCTTTCTTT. Protein: CASSPTGGYTEAFF.

The chain has TRBV6-1 and TRBJ2-7, with TRBD1 matching over 9 bases. The CDR3 is 13 residues long. In germline, CDR1 is MNHNS, CDR2 SASEGT. The J segment lost 7 bases and the V segment lost 6 bases, leaving 7 bases of the junction unmatched. The CDR3, as DNA: TGTGCCAGCAGACAGGGACAGGGAGGGGAGCAGTACTTC. Translated, it gives CASRQGQGGEQYF.

The chain couples TRBV6-2 or TRBV6-3 to TRBJ2-2, with 7 nucleotides matching TRBD2. The CDR3 length is 15 residues. Germline trimming cut 4 bases from V and 7 bases from J; bases unmatched to any gene: 9. CDR1 is MNHEY, CDR2 SVGEGT, per germline. Written as DNA, the CDR3 is TGTGCCAGCAGTTTAGTATACTCGGGAGGCGGGGAGCTGTTTTTT. The encoded protein is CASSLVYSGGGELFF.

This clonotype was observed a few times. V and J are TRBV6-2 or TRBV6-3 and TRBJ2-7, with D possibly being TRBD1 or TRBD2 (5 bases each). V lost 2 bases to trimming and J lost 3 bases, with 20 bases between them. CDR1 MNHEY and CDR2 SVGEGT come from the germline V gene. The CDR3 runs to 17 residues. The CDR3 DNA follows: TGTGCCAGCAGTTACGGAGCGGTAGGGACGGGAAGCTACGAGCAGTACTTC. As protein: CASSYGAVGTGSYEQYF.